This T cell receptor beta chain is from a study of cytomegalovirus exposure and HLA in healthy donors (dated by TCRdb to about 2017). About the study as a whole: An earlier analysis of some 500 of the donors reported approximately 290 Gb of sequence data and roughly 110 million unique TCR beta sequences from about 180 million T cells. To study patterns of TCR occurrence, a later analysis re-analyzed previously published TCR beta repertoires from 666 donors and added high-resolution HLA genotyping. Every discovery cohort repertoire had been produced on one sequencing platform. On average, around 240,000 unique TCR beta nucleotide sequences were sequenced per donor among more than 350 genotyped donors of the cohort, with roughly a sixth of those sequences being non-productive. A later genetic analysis took genome-wide SNP genotypes for about 65% of the 666 donors and used that subset as a discovery cohort. The number of donors typed differed by locus, with roughly 629-640 for A, B, C, DRB1 and DQB1, 522 for DQA1, some 570 for DPA1, and some 470 for DPB1. The T cell repertoires of 666 subjects were profiled by immunosequencing and related to cytomegalovirus serostatus. Among the roughly 400 genotyped donors, approximately 81% belonged to the genetic ancestry cluster associated with self-reported Caucasian donors. To decide whether each TCR beta V gene segment behaved as functional or pseudogenic, an earlier analysis of over 500 of the donors relied on high-throughput TCR beta sequencing. The study aimed to test whether signatures of past pathogen exposure could be identified by cataloging public T cell receptors. High-throughput TCR immunosequencing, statistical association of individual TCRs with disease status, and machine learning were combined to predict cytomegalovirus infection status. An early release covering roughly 640 HLA-typed donors comprised about 300 gigabases of sequencing data and around 86 million unique TCR sequences. Donor age, sex, ethnicity and CMV serostatus were collected together with the repertoire data. A handful of DR-DQ haplotypes were handled as single units for association and clustering because linkage in the cohort was strong. HLA typing included class I and class II loci at four-digit resolution. In addition to the first cohort of approximately 670 subjects, a separate validation cohort of about 120 different subjects was used. Rather than using new phenotypic data, the later analysis identified candidate immune exposures from TCR beta sequences and from how often those sequences occurred across donors.

In total, 630 or so healthy bone marrow donors made up the cohort. All cohort members were sampled while nominally healthy, although unrecorded immune exposures were likely present. The donor tested CMV seronegative and was one of the 352 seronegative cohort members. A peripheral blood sample was provided by each donor, and peripheral blood mononuclear cells were used for TCR beta sequencing. Genomic DNA extraction from the blood cell samples was performed with the Qiagen DNeasy Blood Extraction Kit. Library construction relied on the immunoSEQ multiplex PCR assay. The multiplex PCR relied on a mix of 60 forward primers for TCR Vbeta segments and 13 reverse primers for TCR Jbeta segments. The CDR3 region of rearranged TCR beta genes was amplified from genomic DNA with a multiplex PCR assay. Amplified TCR beta libraries were sequenced as 87-base-pair reads on the Illumina HiSeq System. On the study's bioinformatics: Across the 500 to 750 repertoires, a later analysis counted roughly 77 million unique TCR beta chains, 8.5 million to 12 million of which were shared by at least two donors. Raw reads were error-corrected and collapsed into unique sequences by a nearest-neighbor algorithm in which closely related sequences were merged to remove PCR and sequencing errors. Alignment of CDR3 sequences to IMGT reference sequences was used to assign V, D and J gene segments. For a sequence to be retained, at least a six-nucleotide match to both a V gene segment and a J gene segment was required. A rearrangement counted as productive if the CDR3 had no stop codons and remained in frame with V and J, and every other rearrangement counted as non-productive. CDR3 was defined according to IMGT convention as the region running from the second conserved V-encoded cysteine to the conserved J-encoded phenylalanine. Sequences without an unambiguous match to a single V gene segment were excluded from the earlier analysis of about 600 of the donors. In an earlier analysis of 587 of the donors, V segments were called functional above 56.7% productive rearrangements and were called segregating when the between-donor standard deviation exceeded 5%. A statistical classification framework was developed to diagnose cytomegalovirus status using the catalog of TCR beta chain sequences. V and J gene assignment, in a later analysis, came from comparing TCR nucleotide sequences with IMGT/GENE-DB human TR gene sequences. The TCRdist pipeline was used in a later analysis to assign CDR3 sequences and most-parsimonious VDJ recombination scenarios. A later analysis defined each TCR beta chain by its CDR3 amino acid sequence plus V-gene family, and excluded reads lacking a unique V-gene family. To address suspected cross-contamination and a sequencing artifact, a later analysis removed over 500 highly shared, low-generation-probability nucleotide sequences. In a later analysis, a clonal expansion index for each public chain was calculated from normalized within-repertoire ranks of inferred template counts. Generation probabilities in a later analysis came from a VDJ recombination model fitted to out-of-frame rearrangements, and those results were checked against IGoR. In a later analysis, TCR-TCR, TCR-HLA and TCR-CMV co-occurrence was scored with hypergeometric tests, and a repertoire-size bias correction was applied to TCR pairs. In a later analysis, false discovery rates were estimated by permuting HLA or CMV assignments 20 times. In a later analysis, co-occurring TCRs were grouped with DBSCAN, and TCRdist sequence similarity was added when clustering was performed within HLA-allele-positive subsets. Repertoires with fewer than 30,000 or more than 120,000 public chains, plus five repertoires with anomalous nucleotide sharing, were excluded from co-occurrence clustering. The clones in this table, taken by TCRdb from immuneACCESS, are in-frame only. Not every clone is retained; where verified, under half of the shortfall comes from an unresolved V gene, and the cause of the rest is unknown. The V and J calls and clone size were taken over from that table, and D and trimming were inferred from the DNA. The sample contains more than 35,000 clones, 60% to 70% of them found a single time. The ten largest clones add up to about 4% of the sample.

With respect to this clone: Its specific antigen is unknown. Per-base quality was not reported, and no clone a single base away is much larger than it.

The V and J ends are trimmed by 4 bases and 7 bases, leaving 11 bases between them. CDR1 and CDR2 are read off the germline V gene as MGHDK and SYGVNS. CDR3 length: 12 amino acids, cysteine to phenylalanine. The retained sequence is limited to the CDR3, 36 bases, with the frame set at the first base. What the work shows at the level of the full study, not this receptor alone: A cluster of highly shared sequence variants was judged likely to be a technical artifact of the sequencing pipeline. In a later analysis, HLA-associated TCR beta chains were found to be more clonally expanded and to have lower generation probabilities than equally common non-associated chains. Assigning TCR associations to individual alleles was difficult when HLA alleles, especially DR and DQ, strongly co-occurred. V-gene and J-gene trimming of TCR beta chains was associated with a missense DCLRE1C variant in a later genetic analysis, and the association was replicated in an independent cohort. Because HLA typing was missing for some donors at each locus, association tests included only the typed subset. Because the 87-base-pair reads could not distinguish some IMGT-functional V segments, including TRBV6-2 and TRBV6-3, those segments were excluded. In a later analysis, several top co-occurrence clusters were reported to appear linked to parvovirus B19, influenza, CMV and Epstein-Barr virus. An earlier analysis of roughly 570 of the donors showed that most TCR beta V segments appeared in productive rearrangements either about 90% or about 30% of the time, which broadly matched IMGT annotations. According to a later analysis, TCR association rates differed among HLA loci, with DRB1 alleles showing the most associated TCRs and HLA-C alleles showing the fewest. According to the authors, the approach could potentially be generalized to other disease states and immunological phenotypes. CMV serostatus was the only immune exposure information available for the cohort. Presence/absence analyses assumed roughly uniform sequencing depth across donors, an assumption that may not hold. While some public TCRs were present in many individuals, most TCR sequences turned up only very rarely across donors. In vitro tests confirmed that a few of the cytomegalovirus-associated TCR beta chains recognize cytomegalovirus antigens. The classifier was reported to diagnose cytomegalovirus status with high specificity and sensitivity in both the original and validation cohorts. This cohort had only TCR beta chains sequenced, and the lack of alpha or paired-chain data limited which features could be detected. A later genetic analysis reported fewer N-insertions in productive TCRs among donors in an Asian-associated ancestry cluster than the roughly 700-donor mean. The study listed 150 to 200 TCR beta chains as associated with cytomegalovirus. A further reported finding was that TCR beta sequences accurately predicted the HLA-A and HLA-B alleles for most subjects in the first cohort. At a false discovery rate of 0.05, a later analysis linked 16,000 or so TCR beta sequences to specific HLA alleles. Because counts were too low, roughly 17 rarely observed V segments, including chromosome 9 orphons, were left out of the earlier analysis of 500 to 650 of the donors. Most CMV-associated TCR beta chains appeared to be HLA-restricted in a later analysis, and the HLA associations seemed to be driven largely by CMV exposure. Linkage disequilibrium might explain the correlated functional status among segregating V segments, but an unknown experimental factor could not be ruled out.

The sequence was obtained from a man aged 40-49 years in good health and CMV-seronegative. The material sequenced was PBMCs. The chain was built from TRBV25-1 and TRBJ2-7; too little of a D gene remains to name it. The CDR3 reads as follows: CASSGRVGEQYF. The DNA sequence reads TGTGCCAGCAGTGGACGCGTCGGGGAGCAGTACTTC.